Included here is one T cell receptor (beta chain) sequence, with context. This sample was taken from a study of shared clonotypes between healthy human individuals. The data were produced by immunoSEQ multiplex PCR, yet TCRdb's version contains in-frame clones alone and is incomplete. This table has about 680,000 clones, less than 80% appearing once. CDR1 SQVTM and CDR2 ANQGSEA come from the germline V gene. This CDR3 has 12 amino acids. Trimming cost V 1 base and J 8 bases, with 10 bases left between them. V gene TRBV29-1 combines with J gene TRBJ2-3; no firm D call. The clonotype originates from a young woman in good health. Sequenced: memory CD4+ T cells sorted from blood. The subset is: CD45RA-negative fraction. The CDR3 here is CSVEGPSGTQYF. The CDR3 DNA reads TGCAGCGTTGAAGGGCCATCCGGTACGCAGTATTTT.